This T cell receptor beta chain was observed in a study of neoadjuvant anti-PD-1 for oral cavity cancer. On the study more broadly: Non-progressing patients received a fourth nivolumab dose near day 43, then surgery on days 50-56.

Data came from immunoSEQ multiplex PCR; TCRdb stores just in-frame clones and leaves some out. The sample carries 15,000 or so clones, 55% to 75% recorded once. Stage II-IVA oral cavity squamous cell carcinoma was new and untreated by systemic or radiation therapy. On this clone: Its cognate antigen is unknown.

Regarding the study as a whole: After neoadjuvant nivolumab, PBMC T cell clonality was significantly higher in non-responders than responders. Pretreatment Treg/Th17 ratio correlated inversely with post-treatment tumor clonality.

This clonotype originated in a person between 40 and 85 years old with oral cavity squamous cell carcinoma. This sample comprised PBMCs, obtained before nivolumab (anti-PD-1) treatment.

The CDR3 DNA reads as TGTGCCAGCAGTGGTCGGACAGAAGGACCTTACGAGCAGTACTTC. Protein product: CASSGRTEGPYEQYF. This sequence joins TRBV6-1 and TRBJ2-7, with D maybe TRBD1 (6 bases). V was trimmed by 4 bases and J by 4 bases, leaving 17 bases between them. The CDR3 spans 15 residues. Germline CDR1 and CDR2: MNHNS and SASEGT.